This is a list of T cell receptor beta chains from one sample in a study of control samples from healthy donors and cancer patients. Clones were read by immunoSEQ multiplex PCR, and TCRdb kept only the in-frame ones, dropping some. The top ten hold about 14% of the sample, which has fewer than 300,000 clones, more than 65% seen once. Material: PBMCs. The receptors here all came from a woman aged 55-69 years with lung cancer. CDR3s include the opening cysteine and the closing phenylalanine or tryptophan. Each record gives: D gene, V gene, clone size, J gene, CDR3 DNA, CDR3 protein. A D gene is named only where the DNA matches it firmly. A clone size is listed for some rows: how often the clone was seen (once, few, many), or a class if it is expanded.

-	TRBV28	-	TRBJ1-1	TGTGCCAGCATTCCGACGGGTGCGACTGAAGCTTTCTTT	CASIPTGATEAFF
TRBD1	TRBV4-1	-	TRBJ1-5	TGCGCCAGCAGCCAAGCTTTAAACAGGGGCGTTCAGCCCCAGCATTTT	CASSQALNRGVQPQHF
TRBD2	TRBV11-2	-	TRBJ2-5	TGTGCCAGCAGCTCGGGACGGAGCGGGAGACAAGAGACCCAGTACTTC	CASSSGRSGRQETQYF
-	TRBV7-9	-	TRBJ1-1	TGTGCCAGCAGCTTAGAGGGGAGGGGCACTGAAGCTTTCTTT	CASSLEGRGTEAFF
-	TRBV2	-	TRBJ1-1	TGTGCCAGCATCGGTTTGGGGAACACTGAAGCTTTCTTT	CASIGLGNTEAFF
-	TRBV12-3/TRBV12-4	-	TRBJ2-1	TGTGCCAGCAGTAAGAACCGTGAGCAGTTCTTC	CASSKNREQFF
TRBD2	TRBV6-5	-	TRBJ2-7	TGTGCCAGCAGGCGGGAGGCCTACGAGCAGTACTTC	CASRREAYEQYF
TRBD1	TRBV10-3	-	TRBJ1-6	TGTGCCACCTGGGGGACAGACTATAATTCACCCCTCCACTTT	CATWGTDYNSPLHF
TRBD1	TRBV10-3	-	TRBJ2-2	TGTGCCATCAGTGGGACAGGGGCGGACACCGGGGAGCTGTTTTTT	CAISGTGADTGELFF
-	TRBV18	-	TRBJ2-2	TGTGCCAGCTCACGGGGGCAGGGGAACACCGGGGAGCTGTTTTTT	CASSRGQGNTGELFF
-	TRBV10-3	-	TRBJ1-4	TGTGCCATCAGTGGGCAGGGTGGAGAAAAACTGTTTTTT	CAISGQGGEKLFF
-	TRBV11-2	-	TRBJ1-1	TGTGCCAGCAGCTCCCTCGGGGGACGTACGACGAACACTGAAGCTTTCTTT	CASSSLGGRTTNTEAFF
-	TRBV9	-	TRBJ1-1	TGTGCCAGCAGCGTTCACCCGAACACTGAAGCTTTCTTT	CASSVHPNTEAFF
TRBD1	TRBV10-3	-	TRBJ2-5	TGTGCCATCAGTTTAACGACAGGGCCTCAAGAGACCCAGTACTTC	CAISLTTGPQETQYF
-	TRBV5-1	once	TRBJ2-3	TGCGCCAGCAGCTTTGGGTGGGGGGGCACAGATACGCAGTATTTT	CASSFGWGGTDTQYF
-	TRBV6-5	-	TRBJ2-1	TGTGCCAGCAGAGCGCCCGGCGGCCACTCCAATGAGCAGTTCTTC	CASRAPGGHSNEQFF
-	TRBV6-5	-	TRBJ1-1	TGTGCCGCCTACAGGGAGGAGAACACTGAAGCTTTCTTT	CAAYREENTEAFF
TRBD2	TRBV15	-	TRBJ2-1	TGTGCCACCAGCAGAGATCTAGCGGGGTACAATGAGCAGTTCTTC	CATSRDLAGYNEQFF
TRBD1	TRBV11-2	-	TRBJ1-1	TGTGCCAGCAGCTTAGAGGGGACAGGGGGGACTGAAGCTTTCTTT	CASSLEGTGGTEAFF
-	TRBV5-5	once	TRBJ2-7	TGTGCCAGCAGCATCGGGACTCCTACTGAGCAGTACTTC	CASSIGTPTEQYF
-	TRBV7-9	few	TRBJ2-1	TGTGCCAGCGGAAACAATGAGCAGTTCTTC	CASGNNEQFF
-	TRBV7-3	-	TRBJ2-7	TGTGCCAGCAGCTCCAAGTCCCCCCGGGACGAGCAGTACTTC	CASSSKSPRDEQYF
-	TRBV7-8	-	TRBJ2-7	TGTGCCAGCACCTCCGAAACCGGGCCCTACGAGCAGTACTTC	CASTSETGPYEQYF
-	TRBV18	-	TRBJ2-1	TGTGCCAGCTCACCACGCACACAAACCTCTAAGCAGTTCTTC	CASSPRTQTSKQFF
TRBD1	TRBV19	few	TRBJ1-6	TGTGCCAGTAGTCTACAGGGGACCCTGAATTCACCCCTCCACTTT	CASSLQGTLNSPLHF
-	TRBV11-3	-	TRBJ2-1	TGTGCCAGCAGCGGAGGCGTGTGGAATGAGCAGTTCTTC	CASSGGVWNEQFF
-	TRBV29-1	once	TRBJ1-5	TGCAGCGTAGCCCTAGGCGGGGAGCCCCAGCATTTT	CSVALGGEPQHF
-	TRBV20-1	once	TRBJ2-5	TGCAGTGAAAGTGTCCAAGAGACCCAGTACTTC	CSESVQETQYF
-	TRBV11-2	once	TRBJ2-5	TGTGCCAGCAGCTTCCGCGAGACCCAGTACTTC	CASSFRETQYF
-	TRBV19	-	TRBJ2-6	TGTGCCAGTAGTCTATCAGGGGGGGCCAACGTCCTGACTTTC	CASSLSGGANVLTF
-	TRBV5-1	-	TRBJ2-3	TGCGCCAGCAGCTTAAATCTGGGCCCTAGGGGAACAGATACGCAGTATTTT	CASSLNLGPRGTDTQYF
-	TRBV7-6	few	TRBJ2-3	TGTGCCAGCAGAGGGGGATTGGGAAGCACAGATACGCAGTATTTT	CASRGGLGSTDTQYF
TRBD1	TRBV15	-	TRBJ2-3	TGTGCCACCAGCAGGGGGCAGGGGGCTTCCACAGATACGCAGTATTTT	CATSRGQGASTDTQYF
-	TRBV9	-	TRBJ2-3	TGTGCCAGCAGCGTAGCTATCTCAGATACGCAGTATTTT	CASSVAISDTQYF
TRBD1	TRBV19	few	TRBJ2-1	TGTGCCAGTAGTAGGGGGTTCGGATTCGGGACAGGGGCGGCGGACGAGCAGTTCTTC	CASSRGFGFGTGAADEQFF
-	TRBV6-5	-	TRBJ1-3	TGTGCCAGCAGGAGGGGAACATCCTCTGGAAACACCATATATTTT	CASRRGTSSGNTIYF
-	TRBV9	-	TRBJ1-4	TGTGCCAGCAGCGTAGCAGGGGCTGAAACTAATGAAAAACTGTTTTTT	CASSVAGAETNEKLFF
TRBD1	TRBV9	-	TRBJ2-5	TGTGCCAGCAGCGACCCCCGGGGGACAGGGGGCGGTCTCCAAGAGACCCAGTACTTC	CASSDPRGTGGGLQETQYF
-	TRBV9	-	TRBJ1-1	TGTGCCAGCAGCGACAATCCCATAACCATTGAACCTGAAGCTTTCTTT	CASSDNPITIEPEAFF
-	TRBV6-5	few	TRBJ1-4	TGTGCCAGCAGTTACTCCTATCGGGGTGAAAAACTGTTTTTT	CASSYSYRGEKLFF
TRBD2	TRBV28	-	TRBJ2-1	TGTGCCAGCATCCCATTCGGGACTAACAACAATGAGCAGTTCTTC	CASIPFGTNNNEQFF
-	TRBV19	once	TRBJ2-6	TGTGCCAGTAGTCGAAAGAGCTCTGGGGCCAACGTCCTGACTTTC	CASSRKSSGANVLTF
TRBD1	TRBV15	-	TRBJ1-5	TGTGCCACCCGTGGGACAGATCAGCCCCAGCATTTT	CATRGTDQPQHF
-	TRBV18	-	TRBJ1-2	TGTGCCAGCTCACCACCGCCCGGAGACAGGACCAACTATGGCTACACCTTC	CASSPPPGDRTNYGYTF
-	TRBV28	-	TRBJ2-7	TGTGCCAGCAGTTCAAGCCCGGGGTTGTGGGGAGTCAGGTACTACGAGCAGTACTTC	CASSSSPGLWGVRYYEQYF